The 4 T cell receptor beta chains listed next were all sequenced from one sample in a study of CD8+ T cells in alopecia areata. Extraction and reverse transcription of RNA yielded cDNA as the sequencing template. Libraries were prepared by immunoSEQ multiplex PCR; TCRdb keeps only in-frame clonotypes and omits some of them. Of around 99,000 clones listed, 65% to 85% are singletons. The treatment here: oral pan-JAK inhibitor, 5-10 mg twice daily. This material consisted of CD8+ T cells sorted from blood, taken at week 24, from a patient treated with tofacitinib. Receptors originate from a human donor with alopecia areata.

V and J are TRBV27 and TRBJ2-7; D tentatively reads TRBD1 or TRBD2 (5 bases each). The CDR3 spans 14 residues. The ends were cut back, 4 bases at V and 3 bases at J, with 13 bases in the middle. Germline V gene sequence: CDR1 MNHEY, CDR2 SMNVEV (reference sequence). CDR3 sequence reads: CASSSRGRDYEQYF. The CDR3 nucleotides read TGTGCCAGCAGTTCGAGGGGAAGGGACTACGAGCAGTACTTC.

Comments on this clone: The sample holds other DNA sequences that translate to the same CDR3. The rearrangement uses TRBV7-2 and TRBJ2-5; the match to TRBD2 covers 13 bases. With 1 base clipped from V and 2 bases from J, the junction kept 1 base outside the gene matches. The CDR3 covers 16 residues. Germline V gene lookup returns CDR1 SGHTA and CDR2 FQGNSA. Here the CDR3 reads CASSLELAGGQETQYF. For the CDR3, the DNA is TGTGCCAGCAGCTTAGAACTAGCGGGGGGGCAAGAGACCCAGTACTTC.

The chain has TRBV14 and TRBJ2-1; 9 bases agree with TRBD1. V shed 4 bases, J shed 9 bases, and the junction held 4 bases outside the gene matches. The CDR3 totals 13 residues. The germline V gene encodes CDR1 SGHDN and CDR2 FVKESK. DNA of the CDR3: TGTGCCAGCAGCCGTACAGGGGGCGCTGAGCAGTTCTTC. It yields the protein CASSRTGGAEQFF.

This CDR3 reads CASSLTSGDTDTQYF. For the CDR3, the DNA is TGTGCCAGCAGTTTGACTAGCGGGGACACAGATACGCAGTATTTT. This chain uses TRBV7-2 with TRBJ2-3; 11 nucleotides align to TRBD2. The V gene end was trimmed by 6 bases and the J gene end by 2 bases; junction bases not matched to a gene: 4. The germline gives CDR1 SGHTA, CDR2 FQGNSA. The CDR3 is 15 amino acids.